The source of this T cell receptor beta chain is a study of T cells expressing NK-cell markers. About the study: From sorted CD3+CD56+NKG2C+, CD3+CD56+NKG2C- and CD3+CD56-NKG2C+ T cells came the TCR beta repertoires. Among eight sequenced donors, seven carried HCMV seropositivity while one was seronegative. Study observations and caveats: Dominant NKG2C+ clonotype frequencies of roughly 1.0-7.0% of CD8+ T cells were measured in over five donors. These same clonotypes (in several donors) also led the CD3+CD56-NKG2C+ fraction.

Notes on this clonotype: Its antigen is not identified.

CDR3 length equals 17 residues. CDR1 and CDR2 (germline): SGHTA, FQGNSA. TCRdb reprocessed the 5' RACE reads, with one entry per CDR3 protein and no DNA. Recorded for this sample: about 260,000 distinct CDR3 sequences. The chain uses TRBV7-2 and TRBJ2-4; absent DNA, TCRdb's TRBD2 call cannot be checked. The sequencing sample was made of blood T cells: a sorted CD56 or NKG2C T cell subset, CD4+ or CD8+ T cells, or bulk PBMC T cells (not recorded which). This sequence originates from a woman between 18 and 70 years old in good health. The CDR3: CASSGTSGGVAKNIQYF.